This TCR beta chain was obtained from a study of T cell repertoires in cytomegalovirus infection. Looking at the study overall: The study used recently identified HLA-C-restricted and well-studied HLA-B-restricted CMV epitopes. A matching HLA type, together with CMV infection, was signaled by public TCR beta signatures.

TCRdb passed the reads through MiXCR, listing each CDR3 protein once. Altogether fewer than 650,000 distinct CDR3 sequences are present, just under 40% being singletons, with the ten largest covering about 48%. This clonotype was found a few times. As yet, its antigen is unknown. V was pared by 2 bases and J by 3 bases, with 20 bases between. There are 19 residues in the CDR3. General study results and limits: Cumulative public TCR beta family frequency identified carriers of CMV plus the relevant HLA.

The chain combines TRBV12-3 or TRBV12-4 with TRBJ2-6, with a weak D call TRBD1 (6 bases). This clonotype was sampled from a human donor in good health (CMV status not recorded). Some clones in this sample may be carry-over from other donors' samples. The sequences come from cultured PBMCs, collected from culture after CMV antigen stimulation. DNA of the CDR3: TGTGCCAGCAGTTTATACGGCCGTCCCAGGGGAGATGGGGCCAACGTCCTGACTTTC. Amino acid sequence: CASSLYGRPRGDGANVLTF.